The 20 T cell receptor beta chains given below trace back to one sample, sequenced in a study of blood T cell repertoires in COVID-19. Some clones are missing from TCRdb's copy, which holds only in-frame ones; the method was immunoSEQ multiplex PCR. Of 150,000 to 200,000 clones listed, 65% to 85% are singletons. The specimen sequenced was peripheral blood. Every receptor here comes from a woman aged 70-85 years who had recovered from COVID-19.

Concerning this clone: This specimen includes other DNA sequences encoding the same CDR3. The CDR3 bases are TGTGCCAGCAGTTACGGCGGTGGCTACACCTTC. It yields the protein CASSYGGGYTF. The genes are TRBV6-5 and TRBJ1-2; D is uncertain. Deletions cut 2 bases from V and 7 bases from J, with 5 bases between. Germline V gene data show CDR1 as MNHEY and CDR2 as SVGAGI. This CDR3 has 11 residues.

The chain joins TRBV7-2 to TRBJ2-1; TRBD2 might be the D (5 bases). Trimming cost V 1 base and J 0 bases, with 7 bases left between them. The germline V gene encodes CDR1 SGHTA and CDR2 FQGNSA. The CDR3 loop spans 15 amino acids. The CDR3 DNA reads as TGTGCCAGCAGCTTAGGGAGGAACTCCTACAATGAGCAGTTCTTC. Amino acids: CASSLGRNSYNEQFF.

The DNA for the CDR3 is TGCGCCAGCAGCCAAGCAAATGAAAAACTGTTTTTT. Its protein product is CASSQANEKLFF. This chain joins TRBV4-1 and TRBJ1-4; D gene uncertain. With 1 base removed from V and 5 bases from J, the gap between germline ends came to 2 bases. Germline V gene sequence: CDR1 MGHRA, CDR2 YSYEKL. This CDR3 is 12 amino acids long.

The rearrangement links TRBV10-3 to TRBJ2-3; a possible D gene is TRBD2 (6 bases). With 6 bases removed from V and 2 bases from J, the gap between germline ends came to 15 bases. The CDR3 is 15 amino acids. Germline loops: CDR1 ENHRY, CDR2 SYGVKD. The DNA of the CDR3 is TGTGCCATCAGGGGGGGAAGCGGAGACACAGATACGCAGTATTTT. It specifies CAIRGGSGDTDTQYF.

The genes are TRBV5-4 and TRBJ2-7, with TRBD2 as a possible D gene (6 bases). Per the germline V gene, CDR1 is SGHNT and CDR2 is YYREEE (reference sequence). V lost 0 bases and J 3 bases, leaving 13 bases between the germline ends. The CDR3 has 15 amino acids. For the CDR3, the DNA is TGTGCCAGCAGCTTGGGCGGGGTCCGGGGCTACGAGCAGTACTTC. Its protein product is CASSLGGVRGYEQYF.

The chain links TRBV2 to TRBJ1-6; D unresolved. The CDR3 extends over 12 amino acids. V was trimmed by 6 bases and J by 9 bases, leaving 9 bases between them. Germline lookup yields CDR1 SNHLY and CDR2 FYNNEI. In nucleotides, the CDR3 is TGTGCCAGCAGCCCCACCGGTTCACCCCTCCACTTT. This gives the protein CASSPTGSPLHF.

The chain recombines TRBV6-5 with TRBJ2-3; D is unclear. The CDR3 covers 14 residues. Germline V gene data show CDR1 as MNHEY and CDR2 as SVGAGI. Deletions cut 5 bases from V and 3 bases from J, with 12 bases between. CDR3 protein: CASSPPYRTDTQYF. The DNA of the CDR3 is TGTGCCAGCAGTCCCCCCTACAGAACAGATACGCAGTATTTT.

V and J are TRBV4-1 and TRBJ2-2; no firm D call. The CDR3 consists of 14 residues. Germline V gene sequence: CDR1 MGHRA, CDR2 YSYEKL. V lost 4 bases and J 6 bases, leaving 12 bases between the germline ends. In nucleotides, the CDR3 is TGCGCCAGCAGCCCACGGGTCTGGGCCGGGGAGCTGTTTTTT. Its protein is CASSPRVWAGELFF.

The rearrangement joins TRBV27 to TRBJ1-2; D unclear. The CDR3 has 17 residues. Germline V gives CDR1 MNHEY, CDR2 SMNVEV (reference sequence). V was shortened by 2 bases and J by 4 bases, with 20 bases between the two germline ends. DNA of the CDR3: TGTGCCAGCAGTTTAAAGCCCGTGGGAGCAAGCGGCTATGGCTACACCTTC. This gives the protein CASSLKPVGASGYGYTF.

This clone was recorded once. V gene TRBV19 combines with J gene TRBJ2-1, with 16 bases fitting TRBD2. V lost 6 bases to trimming and J lost 4 bases; unmatched junction nucleotides: 9. Germline CDR1 LNHDA, CDR2 SQIVND (reference sequence). There are 18 residues in the CDR3. CDR3 region: CASSPQGLAGGAYNEQFF. In DNA, the CDR3 is TGTGCCAGTAGCCCACAGGGACTAGCGGGAGGGGCGTACAATGAGCAGTTCTTC.

The genes are TRBV28 and TRBJ2-7; 7 bases align to TRBD2. CDR1 MDHEN and CDR2 SYDVKM come from the germline V gene. With 7 bases clipped from V and 3 bases from J, the junction kept 9 bases outside the gene matches. The CDR3 spans 14 residues. The chain's CDR3 is CASTLGGSGYEQYF. The CDR3 nucleotides read TGTGCCAGCACCTTGGGGGGGTCGGGCTACGAGCAGTACTTC. Together with reference TRBV28 and TRBJ2-7, the CDR3 gives the full variable domain: DVKVTQSSRYLVKRTGEKVFLECVQDMDHENMFWYRQDPGLGLRLIYFSYDVKMKEKGDIPEGYSVSREKKERFSLILESASTNQTSMYLCASTLGGSGYEQYFGPGTRLTVT.

This clone was seen more than once but under ten times. The chain carries TRBV5-1 and TRBJ2-1, with D perhaps TRBD2 (5 bases). Germline lookup yields CDR1 SGHRS and CDR2 YFSETQ. V gave up 7 bases and J gave up 2 bases, with 10 bases separating them. The CDR3 consists of 13 residues. The CDR3 region is CASGSLAYNEQFF. The CDR3 bases are TGCGCCAGCGGGAGCTTGGCCTACAATGAGCAGTTCTTC.

The chain recombines TRBV6-2 or TRBV6-3 with TRBJ2-1; 8 bases agree with TRBD1. Germline V gene data show CDR1 as MNHEY and CDR2 as SVGEGT. The CDR3 is 13 amino acids. With 6 bases clipped from V and 6 bases from J, the junction kept 4 bases outside the gene matches. The CDR3 region has the DNA TGTGCCAGCAGCGGACAGGGTACCAATGAGCAGTTCTTC. Its translation is CASSGQGTNEQFF.

The chain has TRBV6-1 and TRBJ2-3; the match to TRBD1 covers 7 bases. The germline gives CDR1 MNHNS, CDR2 SASEGT. This CDR3 has 16 amino acids. V shed 2 bases, J shed 0 bases, and the junction held 5 bases outside the gene matches. The CDR3 here is CASSEWGTASTDTQYF. Written as DNA, the CDR3 is TGTGCCAGCAGTGAATGGGGGACAGCTAGCACAGATACGCAGTATTTT.

This chain joins TRBV6-1 and TRBJ2-7; a weak D match, TRBD2 (5 bases). This CDR3 region has 14 residues. V lost 3 bases and J lost 3, with 12 bases in between. The germline V gene encodes CDR1 MNHNS and CDR2 SASEGT. CDR3 sequence reads: CASSELAGYYEQYF. CDR3 DNA sequence: TGTGCCAGCAGTGAGCTAGCTGGCTACTACGAGCAGTACTTC.

V and J are TRBV2 and TRBJ1-2, with 11 positions matching TRBD1. CDR1 and CDR2 (germline): SNHLY, FYNNEI. The CDR3 covers 13 residues. V shed 6 bases and J 8 bases; nucleotides not matched to a gene: 5. CDR3 DNA: TGTGCCAGCAGCGGACAGGGGGCGCGGGGCTACACCTTC. This translates into CASSGQGARGYTF.

This chain uses TRBV7-6 with TRBJ2-1; 12 nucleotides align to TRBD2. This CDR3 has 19 amino acids. Per the germline V gene, CDR1 is SGHVS and CDR2 is FNYEAQ. Trimming removed 0 bases from V and 2 bases from J; junction bases left unmatched: 8. CDR3 sequence: CASSLAGPSGRGPYNEQFF. CDR3 in DNA: TGTGCCAGCAGCTTAGCGGGGCCTAGCGGGAGGGGGCCCTACAATGAGCAGTTCTTC. Variable domain in full (rest from reference TRBV7-6 and TRBJ2-1): GAGVSQSPRYKVTKRGQDVALRCDPISGHVSLYWYRQALGQGPEFLTYFNYEAQQDKSGLPNDRFSAERPEGSISTLTIQRTEQRDSAMYRCASSLAGPSGRGPYNEQFFGPGTRLTVL.

The V gene is TRBV15, the J gene TRBJ2-7; TRBD2 agrees at 9 bases. The ends lost 5 bases at V and 2 bases at J; junction bases unmatched: 4. In germline, CDR1 is LNHNV, CDR2 YYDKDF (reference sequence). The CDR3 is made up of 14 amino acids. CDR3 sequence (DNA): TGTGCCACCAGCCCCCTAGCGGGGACCTACGAGCAGTACTTC. Translating it yields CATSPLAGTYEQYF.

The V gene is TRBV6-5, the J gene TRBJ1-1; D gene unclear. Germline V gene sequence: CDR1 MNHEY, CDR2 SVGAGI. V lost 2 bases and J lost 3, with 10 bases in between. This CDR3 region has 14 residues. This CDR3 reads CASSYEARYTEAFF. CDR3 bases: TGTGCCAGCAGTTACGAGGCTCGCTACACTGAAGCTTTCTTT.

The chain employs TRBV5-1 and TRBJ2-1; TRBD2 matches 7 bases. V dropped 1 base and J dropped 2; count of bases not matched to a gene: 12. The CDR3 loop spans 18 amino acids. The germline CDR1 and CDR2 sequences are SGHRS and YFSETQ. The CDR3 spells CASSLSPGLRPPYNEQFF. The DNA of the CDR3 is TGCGCCAGCAGCTTGTCCCCGGGACTACGGCCCCCCTACAATGAGCAGTTCTTC.